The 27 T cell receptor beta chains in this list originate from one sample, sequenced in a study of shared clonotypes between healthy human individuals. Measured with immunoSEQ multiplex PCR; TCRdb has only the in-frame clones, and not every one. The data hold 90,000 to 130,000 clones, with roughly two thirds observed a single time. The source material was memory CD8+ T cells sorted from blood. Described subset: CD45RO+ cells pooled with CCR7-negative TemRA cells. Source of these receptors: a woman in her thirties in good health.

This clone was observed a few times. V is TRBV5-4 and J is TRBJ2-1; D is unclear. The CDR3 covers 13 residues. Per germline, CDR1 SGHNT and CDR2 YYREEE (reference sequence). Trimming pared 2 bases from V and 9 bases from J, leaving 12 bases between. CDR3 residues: CASSLLSYTEQFF. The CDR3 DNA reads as TGTGCCAGCAGCTTATTGTCCTATACTGAGCAGTTCTTC.

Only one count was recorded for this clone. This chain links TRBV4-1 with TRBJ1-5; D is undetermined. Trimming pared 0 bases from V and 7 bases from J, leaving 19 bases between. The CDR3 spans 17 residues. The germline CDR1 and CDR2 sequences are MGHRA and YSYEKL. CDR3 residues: CASSQDGLGVSWQPQHF. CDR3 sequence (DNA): TGCGCCAGCAGCCAAGATGGTCTCGGGGTATCGTGGCAGCCCCAGCATTTT.

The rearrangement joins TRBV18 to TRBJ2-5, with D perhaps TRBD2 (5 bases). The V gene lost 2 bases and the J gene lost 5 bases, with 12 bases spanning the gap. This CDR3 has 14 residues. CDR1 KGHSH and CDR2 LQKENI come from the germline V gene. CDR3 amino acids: CASSPVAGGETQYF. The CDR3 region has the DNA TGTGCCAGCTCACCAGTTGCCGGCGGGGAGACCCAGTACTTC.

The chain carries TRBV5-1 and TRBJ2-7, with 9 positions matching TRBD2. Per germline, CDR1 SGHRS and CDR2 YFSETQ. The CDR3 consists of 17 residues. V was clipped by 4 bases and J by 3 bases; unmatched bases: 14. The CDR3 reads CASSTWTSESKIYEQYF. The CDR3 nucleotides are TGCGCCAGCAGCACCTGGACTAGCGAGTCCAAAATCTACGAGCAGTACTTC.

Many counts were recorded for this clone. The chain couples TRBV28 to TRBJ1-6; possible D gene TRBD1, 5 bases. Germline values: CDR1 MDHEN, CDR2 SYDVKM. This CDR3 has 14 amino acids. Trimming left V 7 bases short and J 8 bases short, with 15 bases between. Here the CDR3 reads CASTAGTYHSPLHF. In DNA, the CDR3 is TGTGCCAGCACCGCCGGGACTTACCATTCACCCCTCCACTTT. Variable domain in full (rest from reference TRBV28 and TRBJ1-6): DVKVTQSSRYLVKRTGEKVFLECVQDMDHENMFWYRQDPGLGLRLIYFSYDVKMKEKGDIPEGYSVSREKKERFSLILESASTNQTSMYLCASTAGTYHSPLHFGNGTRLTVT.

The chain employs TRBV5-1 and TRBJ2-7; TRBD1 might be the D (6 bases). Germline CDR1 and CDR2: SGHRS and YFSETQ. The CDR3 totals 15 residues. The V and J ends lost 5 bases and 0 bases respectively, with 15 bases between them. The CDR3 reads CASSYGQRNSYEQYF. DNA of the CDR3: TGCGCCAGCAGTTATGGACAGCGAAACTCCTACGAGCAGTACTTC.

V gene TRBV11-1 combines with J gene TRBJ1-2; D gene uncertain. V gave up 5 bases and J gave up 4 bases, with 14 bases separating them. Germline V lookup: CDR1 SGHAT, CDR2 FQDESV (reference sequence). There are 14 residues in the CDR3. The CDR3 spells CASSEESHFYGYTF. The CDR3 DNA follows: TGTGCCAGCAGCGAAGAGAGCCACTTCTATGGCTACACCTTC.

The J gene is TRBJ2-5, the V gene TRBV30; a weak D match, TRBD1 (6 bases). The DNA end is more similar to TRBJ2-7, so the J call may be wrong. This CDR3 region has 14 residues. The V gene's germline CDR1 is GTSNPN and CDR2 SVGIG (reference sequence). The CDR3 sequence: CAWRPGHISYEQYF. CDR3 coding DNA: TGTGCCTGGAGGCCGGGACATATCTCCTACGAGCAGTACTTC.

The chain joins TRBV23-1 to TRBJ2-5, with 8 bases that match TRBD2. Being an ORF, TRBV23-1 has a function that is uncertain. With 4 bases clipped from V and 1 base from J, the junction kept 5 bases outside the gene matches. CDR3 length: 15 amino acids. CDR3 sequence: CASSPIAGCQETQYF. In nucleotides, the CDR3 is TGCGCCAGCAGTCCCATAGCGGGATGCCAAGAGACCCAGTACTTC.

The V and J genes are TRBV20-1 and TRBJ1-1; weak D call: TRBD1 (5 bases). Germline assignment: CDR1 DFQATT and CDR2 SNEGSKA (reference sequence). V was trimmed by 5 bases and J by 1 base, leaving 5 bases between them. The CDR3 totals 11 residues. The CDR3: CSAGQNTEAFF. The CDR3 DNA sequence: TGCAGTGCTGGACAGAACACTGAAGCTTTCTTT.

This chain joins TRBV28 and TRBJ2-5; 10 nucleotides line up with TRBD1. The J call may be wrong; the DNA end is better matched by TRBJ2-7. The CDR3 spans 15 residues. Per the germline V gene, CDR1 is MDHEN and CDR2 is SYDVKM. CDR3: CASTPTGTGAYEQYF. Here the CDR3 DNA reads TGTGCCAGCACCCCCACCGGGACAGGGGCCTACGAGCAGTACTTC.

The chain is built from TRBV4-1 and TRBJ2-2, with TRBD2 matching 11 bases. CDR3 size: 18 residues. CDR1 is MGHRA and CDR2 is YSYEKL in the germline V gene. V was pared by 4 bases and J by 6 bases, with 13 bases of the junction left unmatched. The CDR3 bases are TGCGCCAGCAGCCCCCGCCCTTGGCTAGCGGGAGGTCCCGGGGAGCTGTTTTTT. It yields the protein CASSPRPWLAGGPGELFF.

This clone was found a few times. CDR3: CASSTGTTSYNEQFF. CDR3 nucleotide sequence: TGTGCCAGCAGCACCGGGACTACCTCCTACAATGAGCAGTTCTTC. This chain links TRBV7-9 with TRBJ2-1; 7 bases align to TRBD2. The ends lost 5 bases at V and 0 bases at J; junction bases unmatched: 4. Germline V gives CDR1 SEHNR, CDR2 FQNEAQ (reference sequence). This CDR3 spans 15 amino acids. Using reference TRBV7-9 and TRBJ2-1 for the parts outside the CDR3, the full variable domain is DTGVSQNPRHKITKRGQNVTFRCDPISEHNRLYWYRQTLGQGPEFLTYFQNEAQLEKSRLLSDRFSAERPKGSFSTLEIQRTEQGDSAMYLCASSTGTTSYNEQFFGPGTRLTVL.

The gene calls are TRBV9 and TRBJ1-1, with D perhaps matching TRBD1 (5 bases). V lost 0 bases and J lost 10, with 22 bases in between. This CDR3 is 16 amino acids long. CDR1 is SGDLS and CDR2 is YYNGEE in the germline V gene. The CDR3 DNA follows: TGTGCCAGCAGCGTAGGTCCGCCCGGGGGACGGGACGGAGCTTTCTTT. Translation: CASSVGPPGGRDGAFF. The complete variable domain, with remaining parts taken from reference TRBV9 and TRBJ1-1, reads DSGVTQTPKHLITATGQRVTLRCSPRSGDLSVYWYQQSLDQGLQFLIQYYNGEERAKGNILERFSAQQFPDLHSELNLSSLELGDSALYFCASSVGPPGGRDGAFFGQGTRLTVV.

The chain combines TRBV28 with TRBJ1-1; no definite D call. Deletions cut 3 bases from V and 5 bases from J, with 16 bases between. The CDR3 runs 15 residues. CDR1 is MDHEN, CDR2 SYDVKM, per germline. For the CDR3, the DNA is TGTGCCAGCAGTTTTGTCCGATCGGCGATTACTGAAGCTTTCTTT. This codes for CASSFVRSAITEAFF.

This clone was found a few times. The CDR3 sequence is CASSQDVAGVMSYEQYF. DNA for the CDR3: TGTGCCAGCAGCCAAGATGTAGCGGGAGTGATGTCCTACGAGCAGTACTTC. The V and J genes are TRBV4-2 and TRBJ2-7; 9 bases line up with TRBD2. The V gene's germline CDR1 is LGHNA and CDR2 YNFKEQ. The length of the CDR3 is 17 residues. V lost 0 bases and J lost 1; bases outside the gene matches: 7.

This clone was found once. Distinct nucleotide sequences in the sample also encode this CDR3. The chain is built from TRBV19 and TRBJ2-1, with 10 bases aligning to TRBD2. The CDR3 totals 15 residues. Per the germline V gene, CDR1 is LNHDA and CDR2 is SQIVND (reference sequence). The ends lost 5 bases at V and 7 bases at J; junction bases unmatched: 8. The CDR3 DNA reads TGTGCCAGTAGTGACCTAGCGGGAGTGGGTAATGAGCAGTTCTTC. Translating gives CASSDLAGVGNEQFF.

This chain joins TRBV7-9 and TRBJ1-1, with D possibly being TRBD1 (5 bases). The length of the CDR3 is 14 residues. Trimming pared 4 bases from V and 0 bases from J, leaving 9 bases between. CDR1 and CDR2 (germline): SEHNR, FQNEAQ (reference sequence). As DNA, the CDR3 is TGTGCCAGCAGCTCAGGGCTCATGAACACTGAAGCTTTCTTT. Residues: CASSSGLMNTEAFF.

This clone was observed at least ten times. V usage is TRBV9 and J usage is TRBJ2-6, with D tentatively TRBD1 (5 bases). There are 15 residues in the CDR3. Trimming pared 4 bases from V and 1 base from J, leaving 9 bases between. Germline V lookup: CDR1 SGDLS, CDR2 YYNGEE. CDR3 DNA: TGTGCCAGCAGCCCTCAGGGTTCTGGGGCCAACGTCCTGACTTTC. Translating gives CASSPQGSGANVLTF.

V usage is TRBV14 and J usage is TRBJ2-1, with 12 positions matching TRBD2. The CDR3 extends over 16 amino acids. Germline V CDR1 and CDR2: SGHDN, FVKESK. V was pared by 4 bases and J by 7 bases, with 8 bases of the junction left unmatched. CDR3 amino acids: CASSPGTSGFFNEQFF. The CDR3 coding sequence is TGTGCCAGCAGCCCCGGGACTAGCGGGTTCTTTAATGAGCAGTTCTTC.

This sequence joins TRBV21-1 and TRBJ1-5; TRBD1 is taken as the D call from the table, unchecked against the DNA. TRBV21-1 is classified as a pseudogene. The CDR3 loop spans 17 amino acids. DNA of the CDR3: TGTGCCAGCAGCCCGGGACAGGGGGTTGTTGGGCATCAGCCCCAGCATTTT. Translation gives CASSPGQGVVGHQPQHF.

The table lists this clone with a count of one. The CDR3 nucleotides read TGTGCCAGCAGCTTAGGGTTGACCACTGAAGCTTTCTTT. This encodes CASSLGLTTEAFF. The chain joins TRBV11-2 to TRBJ1-1; D unresolved. V was clipped by 1 base and J by 4 bases, with 7 bases between them. Per the germline V gene, CDR1 is SGHAT and CDR2 is FQNNGV. The CDR3 spans 13 residues.

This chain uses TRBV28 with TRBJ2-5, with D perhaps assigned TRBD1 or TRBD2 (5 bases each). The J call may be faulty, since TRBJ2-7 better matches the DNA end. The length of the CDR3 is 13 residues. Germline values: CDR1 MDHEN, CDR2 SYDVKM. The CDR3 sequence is CATFRDGAYEQYF. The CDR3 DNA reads TGTGCCACCTTCCGGGACGGGGCCTACGAGCAGTACTTC.

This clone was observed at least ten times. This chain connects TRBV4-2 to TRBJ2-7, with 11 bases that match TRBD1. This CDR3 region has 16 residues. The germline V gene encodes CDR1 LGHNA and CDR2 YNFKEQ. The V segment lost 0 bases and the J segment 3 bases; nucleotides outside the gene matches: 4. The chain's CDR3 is CASSQERGTGGYEQYF. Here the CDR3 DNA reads TGTGCCAGCAGCCAAGAGCGCGGGACAGGGGGCTACGAGCAGTACTTC.

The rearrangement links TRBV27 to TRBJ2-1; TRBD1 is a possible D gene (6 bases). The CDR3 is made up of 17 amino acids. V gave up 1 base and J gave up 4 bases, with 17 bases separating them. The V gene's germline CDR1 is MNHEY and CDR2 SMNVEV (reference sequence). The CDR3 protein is CASSLWGYRDAYNEQFF. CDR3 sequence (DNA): TGTGCCAGCAGTTTATGGGGTTACAGGGATGCATACAATGAGCAGTTCTTC.

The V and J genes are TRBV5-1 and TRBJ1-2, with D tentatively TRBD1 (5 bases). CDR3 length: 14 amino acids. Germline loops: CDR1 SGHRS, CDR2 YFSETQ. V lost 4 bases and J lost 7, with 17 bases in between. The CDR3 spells CASSPFSWGFGYTF. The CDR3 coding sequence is TGCGCCAGCAGCCCCTTCTCTTGGGGCTTTGGCTACACCTTC.

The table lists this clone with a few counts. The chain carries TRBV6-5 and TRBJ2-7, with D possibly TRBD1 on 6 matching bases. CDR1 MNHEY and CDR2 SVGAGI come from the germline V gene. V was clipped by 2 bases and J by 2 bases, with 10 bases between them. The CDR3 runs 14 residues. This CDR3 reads CASSYEDSPYEQYF. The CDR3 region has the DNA TGTGCCAGCAGTTACGAGGACAGCCCCTACGAGCAGTACTTC.